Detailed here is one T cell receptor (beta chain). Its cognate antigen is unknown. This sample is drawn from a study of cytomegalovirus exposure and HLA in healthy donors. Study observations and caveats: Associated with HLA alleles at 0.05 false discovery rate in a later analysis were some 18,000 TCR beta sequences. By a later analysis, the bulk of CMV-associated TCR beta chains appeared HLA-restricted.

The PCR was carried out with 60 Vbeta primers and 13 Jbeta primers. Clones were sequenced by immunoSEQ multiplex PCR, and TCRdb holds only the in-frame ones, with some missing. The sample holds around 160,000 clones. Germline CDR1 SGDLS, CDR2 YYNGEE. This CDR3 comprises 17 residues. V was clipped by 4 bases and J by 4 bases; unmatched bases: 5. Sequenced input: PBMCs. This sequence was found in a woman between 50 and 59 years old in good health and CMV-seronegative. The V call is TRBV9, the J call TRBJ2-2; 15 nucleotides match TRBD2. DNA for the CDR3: TGTGCCAGCAGCTCGGGACTAGCGGGGGGCTTCACCGGGGAGCTGTTTTTT. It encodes CASSSGLAGGFTGELFF. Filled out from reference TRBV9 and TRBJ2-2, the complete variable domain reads DSGVTQTPKHLITATGQRVTLRCSPRSGDLSVYWYQQSLDQGLQFLIQYYNGEERAKGNILERFSAQQFPDLHSELNLSSLELGDSALYFCASSSGLAGGFTGELFFGEGSRLTVL.